This entry lists 12 T cell receptor beta chains sequenced from one sample in a study of blood T cell repertoires in COVID-19. Here immunoSEQ multiplex PCR was the method, and the copy in TCRdb shows in-frame clones only, minus some. The sample shows 310,000 or so clones, roughly 89% of them seen only once. The sample comprised peripheral blood. These receptors originate from a man aged 30 to 45 with COVID-19, enrolled during active disease.

Of note for this clone: This CDR3 is also generated by other DNA sequences in the sample. The chain links TRBV4-3 to TRBJ2-2; D ambiguous. This CDR3 comprises 16 residues. Germline assignment: CDR1 LGHNA and CDR2 YSLEER. The V end was cut by 0 bases, the J end by 0 bases, with 8 bases between. DNA of the CDR3: TGCGCCAGCAGCCAAGAGATCGGAGCGAACACCGGGGAGCTGTTTTTT. This translates into CASSQEIGANTGELFF.

The chain couples TRBV9 to TRBJ1-1, with D unclear. CDR3 length: 14 amino acids. Germline CDR1 reads SGDLS; CDR2 reads YYNGEE. V was clipped by 3 bases and J by 4 bases, with 13 bases between them. This chain's CDR3 is CASSAHPGSTEAFF. The CDR3 coding sequence is TGTGCCAGCAGCGCCCACCCGGGGAGCACTGAAGCTTTCTTT.

The chain combines TRBV20-1 with TRBJ2-7; 12 positions match TRBD2. The germline gives CDR1 DFQATT, CDR2 SNEGSKA (reference sequence). With V trimmed by 6 bases and J by 0 bases, 15 bases remained unmatched. The CDR3 spans 18 residues. Here the CDR3 DNA reads TGCAGTGCGAGTCTGTGGCTAGCGGGGGGGACGCTCTCCTACGAGCAGTACTTC. This codes for CSASLWLAGGTLSYEQYF.

The V and J genes are TRBV3-1 (or the pseudogene TRBV3-2) and TRBJ2-1; possibly TRBD1 for D (6 bases). The CDR3 covers 15 residues. Germline CDR1 reads LGHDT; CDR2 reads YNNKEL (reference sequence). V lost 1 base and J lost 8, with 15 bases in between. CDR3: CASSQAQGLRDEQFF. DNA of the CDR3: TGTGCCAGCAGCCAAGCGCAGGGGCTTAGGGATGAGCAGTTCTTC.

V is TRBV7-2 and J is TRBJ2-3, with 11 bases fitting TRBD2. Germline-derived CDR1 and CDR2 are SGHTA and FQGNSA. This CDR3 is 15 amino acids long. The trim removed 3 bases at V and 4 bases at J, leaving 3 bases unmatched. Here the CDR3 reads CASSLISGGADTQYF. The CDR3 DNA reads TGTGCCAGCAGCTTGATTAGCGGGGGGGCAGATACGCAGTATTTT.

The chain carries TRBV6-2 or TRBV6-3 and TRBJ2-7; D might be TRBD2 (5 bases). CDR3 length: 14 amino acids. Germline V lookup: CDR1 MNHEY, CDR2 SVGEGT. V was clipped by 0 bases and J by 0 bases, with 6 bases between them. CDR3 in amino acids: CASSYSGISYEQYF. The CDR3 DNA is TGTGCCAGCAGTTACTCCGGGATCTCCTACGAGCAGTACTTC.

This clone was found once. The chain combines TRBV3-1 (or the pseudogene TRBV3-2) with TRBJ1-1; D remains unclear. There are 14 residues in the CDR3. Germline V lookup: CDR1 LGHDT, CDR2 YNNKEL (reference sequence). V lost 1 base and J lost 1, with 7 bases in between. CDR3 nucleotide sequence: TGTGCCAGCAGCCAAGGCCCAGGGAACACTGAAGCTTTCTTT. Residues: CASSQGPGNTEAFF.

The J gene is TRBJ2-7, the V gene TRBV19; 12 bases are a match to TRBD2. This CDR3 has 14 residues. V shed 3 bases and J 8 bases; nucleotides not matched to a gene: 5. Germline V gives CDR1 LNHDA, CDR2 SQIVND (reference sequence). The CDR3 protein is CASSIGLAGRKQYF. CDR3 coding DNA: TGTGCCAGTAGTATCGGACTAGCGGGAAGGAAGCAGTACTTC. Looking up the rest from reference TRBV19 and TRBJ2-7 gives the full variable domain: DGGITQSPKYLFRKEGQNVTLSCEQNLNHDAMYWYRQDPGQGLRLIYYSQIVNDFQKGDIAEGYSVSREKKESFPLTVTSAQKNPTAFYLCASSIGLAGRKQYFGPGTRLTVT.

The genes are TRBV2 and TRBJ2-5; 11 bases are shared with TRBD1. The CDR3 runs 15 residues. Germline V gene data show CDR1 as SNHLY and CDR2 as FYNNEI. After removal of 6 bases from V and 2 bases from J, the junction contained 5 bases not matched to a gene. The CDR3 sequence is CASSRDRGKQETQYF. The CDR3 DNA follows: TGTGCCAGCAGCCGGGACAGGGGGAAACAAGAGACCCAGTACTTC.

The V and J genes are TRBV2 and TRBJ2-2; D gene ambiguous. V was trimmed by 7 bases and J by 4 bases, leaving 19 bases between them. Germline loops: CDR1 SNHLY, CDR2 FYNNEI. CDR3 size: 16 residues. The CDR3 DNA follows: TGTGCCAGCATTTTAAATGGCCAGGTCCTCACCGGGGAGCTGTTTTTT. It is translated as CASILNGQVLTGELFF.

This clone was picked up one time. V and J are TRBV19 and TRBJ1-1, with 7 bases identical to TRBD1. Losses at the gene ends were 1 base for V and 3 bases for J; bases not matched to a gene: 2. CDR3 length: 14 amino acids. Germline values: CDR1 LNHDA, CDR2 SQIVND (reference sequence). The CDR3 region has the DNA TGTGCCAGTAGTATAGCAGGGGGGTACACTGAAGCTTTCTTT. Encoded protein: CASSIAGGYTEAFF.

The chain carries TRBV11-2 and TRBJ2-2; possibly TRBD2 for D (5 bases). CDR1 and CDR2 (germline): SGHAT, FQNNGV. The V and J ends lost 2 bases and 5 bases respectively, with 12 bases between them. The CDR3 is made up of 15 amino acids. CDR3 loop: CASSLRTGGTGELFF. The CDR3 DNA sequence: TGTGCCAGCAGCTTAAGGACTGGCGGTACCGGGGAGCTGTTTTTT.